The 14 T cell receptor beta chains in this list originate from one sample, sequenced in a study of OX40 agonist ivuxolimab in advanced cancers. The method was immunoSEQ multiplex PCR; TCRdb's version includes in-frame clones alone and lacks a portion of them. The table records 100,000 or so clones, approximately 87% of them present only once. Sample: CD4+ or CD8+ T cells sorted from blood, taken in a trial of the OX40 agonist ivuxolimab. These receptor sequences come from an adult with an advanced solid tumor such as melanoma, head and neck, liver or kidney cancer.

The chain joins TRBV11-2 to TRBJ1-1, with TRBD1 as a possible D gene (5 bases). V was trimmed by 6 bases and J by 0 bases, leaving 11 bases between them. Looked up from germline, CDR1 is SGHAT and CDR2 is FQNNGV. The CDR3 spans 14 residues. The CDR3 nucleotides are TGTGCCAGCAGTCGACAGATGATGAACACTGAAGCTTTCTTT. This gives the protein CASSRQMMNTEAFF.

The CDR3 loop reads CASSQGLHSGNTIYF. CDR3 nucleotide sequence: TGTGCCAGCAGCCAAGGTTTACACTCAGGAAACACCATATATTTT. This chain connects TRBV14 to TRBJ1-3; D gene unclear. CDR1 is SGHDN, CDR2 FVKESK, per germline. V dropped 1 base and J dropped 4 bases, with 11 bases sitting between them. This CDR3 has 15 residues.

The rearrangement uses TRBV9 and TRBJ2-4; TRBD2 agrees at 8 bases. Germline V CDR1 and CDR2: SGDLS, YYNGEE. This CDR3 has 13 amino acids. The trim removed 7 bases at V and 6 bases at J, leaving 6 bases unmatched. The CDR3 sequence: CASATGLGNIQYF. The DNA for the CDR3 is TGTGCCAGCGCGACGGGACTAGGAAACATTCAGTACTTC.

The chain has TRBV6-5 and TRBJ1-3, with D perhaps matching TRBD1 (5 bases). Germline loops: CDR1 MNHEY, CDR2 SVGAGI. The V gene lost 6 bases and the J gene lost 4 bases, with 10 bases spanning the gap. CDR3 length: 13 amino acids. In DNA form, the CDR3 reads TGTGCCAGCAGGTCTGGGACCGGAAACACCATATATTTT. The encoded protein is CASRSGTGNTIYF.

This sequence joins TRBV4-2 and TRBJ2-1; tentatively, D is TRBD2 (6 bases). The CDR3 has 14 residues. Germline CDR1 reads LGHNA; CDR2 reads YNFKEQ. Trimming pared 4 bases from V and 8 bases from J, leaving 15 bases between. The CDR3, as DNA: TGTGCCAGCAGCCCCCTTAGGCGGGGCGATGAGCAGTTCTTC. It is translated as CASSPLRRGDEQFF.

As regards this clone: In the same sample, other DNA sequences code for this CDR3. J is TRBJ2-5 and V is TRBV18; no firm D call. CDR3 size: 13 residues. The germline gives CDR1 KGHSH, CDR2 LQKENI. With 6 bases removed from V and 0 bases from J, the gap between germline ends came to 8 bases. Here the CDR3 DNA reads TGTGCCAGCTCGTGGACGGACCAAGAGACCCAGTACTTC. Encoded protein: CASSWTDQETQYF.

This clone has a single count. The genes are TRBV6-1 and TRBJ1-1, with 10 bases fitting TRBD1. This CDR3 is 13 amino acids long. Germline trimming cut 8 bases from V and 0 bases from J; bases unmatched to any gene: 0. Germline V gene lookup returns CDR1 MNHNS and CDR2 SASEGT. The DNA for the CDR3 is TGTGCCAGCGGACAGGGGGTGAACACTGAAGCTTTCTTT. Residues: CASGQGVNTEAFF.

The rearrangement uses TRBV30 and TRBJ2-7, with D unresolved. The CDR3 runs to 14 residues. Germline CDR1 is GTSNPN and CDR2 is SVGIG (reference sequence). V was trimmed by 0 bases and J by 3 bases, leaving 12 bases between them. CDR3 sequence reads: CAWSVQSWGYEQYF. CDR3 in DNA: TGTGCCTGGAGTGTACAGAGCTGGGGCTACGAGCAGTACTTC.

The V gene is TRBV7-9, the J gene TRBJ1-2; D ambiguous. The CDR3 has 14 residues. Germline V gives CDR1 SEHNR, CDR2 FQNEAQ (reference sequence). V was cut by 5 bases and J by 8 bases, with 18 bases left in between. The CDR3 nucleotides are TGTGCCAGCAGCCTACTTTGGGGAGGAAGGGGCTACACCTTC. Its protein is CASSLLWGGRGYTF.

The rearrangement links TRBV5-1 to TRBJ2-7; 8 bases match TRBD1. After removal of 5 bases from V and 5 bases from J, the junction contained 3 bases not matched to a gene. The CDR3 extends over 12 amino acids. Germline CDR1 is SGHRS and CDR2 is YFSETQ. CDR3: CASSPDRDEQYF. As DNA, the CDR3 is TGCGCCAGCAGTCCGGACAGGGACGAGCAGTACTTC.

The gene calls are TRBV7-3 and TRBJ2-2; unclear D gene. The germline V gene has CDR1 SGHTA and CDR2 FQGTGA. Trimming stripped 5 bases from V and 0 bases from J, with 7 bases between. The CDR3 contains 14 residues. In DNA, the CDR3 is TGTGCCAGCAGCCCCTCCTCGAACACCGGGGAGCTGTTTTTT. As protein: CASSPSSNTGELFF.

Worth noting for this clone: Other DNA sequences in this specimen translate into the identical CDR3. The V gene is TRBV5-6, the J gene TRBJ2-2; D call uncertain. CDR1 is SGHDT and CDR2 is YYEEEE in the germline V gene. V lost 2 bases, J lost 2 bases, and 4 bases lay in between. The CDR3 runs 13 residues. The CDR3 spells CASSLPNTGELFF. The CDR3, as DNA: TGTGCCAGCAGCTTACCCAACACCGGGGAGCTGTTTTTT.

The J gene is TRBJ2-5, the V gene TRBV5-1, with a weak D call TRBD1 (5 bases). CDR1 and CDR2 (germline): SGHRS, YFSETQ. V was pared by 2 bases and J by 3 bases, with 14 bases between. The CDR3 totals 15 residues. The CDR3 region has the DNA TGCGCCAGCAGCTTCAATCCAGGGATAAAAGAGACCCAGTACTTC. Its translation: CASSFNPGIKETQYF.

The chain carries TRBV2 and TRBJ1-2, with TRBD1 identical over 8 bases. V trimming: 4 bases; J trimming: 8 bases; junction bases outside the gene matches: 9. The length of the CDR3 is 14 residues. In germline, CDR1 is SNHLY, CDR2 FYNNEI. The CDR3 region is CASSGQGAGTGYTF. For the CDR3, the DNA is TGTGCCAGCAGTGGGCAGGGGGCAGGGACCGGCTACACCTTC.